The clone carrying this T cell receptor (beta chain) is a singleton in its sample. TCRdb processed the 5' RACE reads anew with MiXCR; each CDR3 protein has one entry. The sample carries some 1,600,000 distinct CDR3 sequences, more than 30% recorded once. These data belong to a study of identical twins. The CDR3 contains 15 residues. Deletions cut 3 bases from V and 6 bases from J, with 19 bases between. The germline V gene encodes CDR1 DFQATT and CDR2 SNEGSKA (reference sequence). The clonotype comes from a newborn girl in good health. The chain joins TRBV20-1 to TRBJ2-3, with D possibly matching TRBD1 (6 bases). The sample comprised cord blood. CDR3 amino acids: CSARPRDMAIDTQYF. DNA for the CDR3: TGCAGTGCTAGGCCCCGGGACATGGCTATTGATACGCAGTATTTT.